This TCR beta chain emerged from a study of blood T cell repertoires in COVID-19. Study-wide background: From the United States, Italy and Spain came samples of acute and convalescent COVID-19.

Only in-frame clones appear in the TCRdb table, and some are missing; sequencing was by immunoSEQ multiplex PCR. Seen here are tens of thousands of clones, roughly 78% observed once, and the top ten hold approximately 4.6%. V was pared by 7 bases and J by 4 bases, with 11 bases between. The CDR3 totals 12 residues. Per the germline V gene, CDR1 is SGHTS and CDR2 is YDEGEE. The receptor comes from a woman aged 70-85 years with acute or convalescent COVID-19. Specimen: peripheral blood. The V and J genes are TRBV5-8 and TRBJ1-1; no clear D gene. CDR3 sequence: CASPREGTEAFF. CDR3 bases: TGTGCCAGCCCAAGGGAGGGCACTGAAGCTTTCTTT.